One TCR beta chain is described in this entry. The clone's antigen remains unknown. The input lacks base qualities; no much larger clone sits a single base away. This specimen comes from a study of technical replicates of blood from four donors (dated by TCRdb to about 2017). CDR1 and CDR2 are drawn from the germline V gene: MRHNA, SNTAGT. The CDR3 runs 16 amino acids, cysteine and phenylalanine included. The only DNA kept is the CDR3, 48 bases in frame from the first base. The germline V end is reduced by 6 bases and the J end by 5 bases; junction bases left unmatched: 12. To prepare the library, the immunoSEQ multiplex PCR assay was applied. This is the immuneACCESS table as TCRdb keeps it, with only in-frame sequences that have V and J called. A part of the clones is gone; compared with another copy, unresolved V genes explain less than half, and the rest is unexplained. The sample contains about 76,000 clones, just over 85% of them found a single time. The top ten hold about 5.1% of the sample.

Sequencing was performed on PBMCs. The chain is made from TRBV6-4 and TRBJ2-5, and TRBD1 matches 10 of the central bases. The TCR comes from a human donor in good health. Some clones in this sample may be carry-over from other donors' samples. The bases read TGTGCCAGCAGAACAAGTAGACAGGGGGCAACGGAGACCCAGTACTTC. Its amino acids are CASRTSRQGATETQYF.